The following is a TCR beta chain sequence with its context. Antigen specificity is unknown. This entry comes from a study of response to subunit inactivated influenza vaccine. General study points: Authors proposed each seasonal influenza vaccination draws in few new T cells.

From the RT-PCR reads, TCRdb called clonotypes with MiXCR, one entry per CDR3 protein. There are roughly 790,000 distinct CDR3 sequences in the sample; 20% to 25% occur only once, and around 9.6% lies in the top ten. From germline, CDR1 is SGHRS and CDR2 YFSETQ. The CDR3 spans 16 residues. After removal of 4 bases from V and 5 bases from J, the junction contained 6 bases not matched to a gene. Sequenced here: PBMCs from blood, sampled 5 days after vaccination. This clonotype was obtained from a man aged 50-59 years who received an inactivated influenza vaccine. The chain employs TRBV5-1 and TRBJ2-5, with 15 bases aligning to TRBD2. CDR3 bases: TGCGCCAGCAGCCCCTGGACTAGCGGGGGGGCCGAGACCCAGTACTTC. It specifies CASSPWTSGGAETQYF.